This T cell receptor beta chain is from a study of cytomegalovirus exposure and HLA in healthy donors. Background on the study: A prior study identified approximately 120 million unique TCR beta sequences from 200 million or so T cells. Findings and caveats of the study: What a later analysis showed was that several of the most significant clusters appeared linked to common viral pathogens. The later analysis indicated that the majority of CMV-associated TCR beta chains appeared HLA-restricted. TCR sequences were mostly rare, though some public TCRs occurred in many donors.

The CDR3 runs 15 residues. Germline V CDR1 and CDR2: MDHEN, SYDVKM. V was pared by 5 bases and J by 4 bases, with 17 bases between. PCR was performed using 60 Vbeta and 13 Jbeta primers. The data were produced by immunoSEQ multiplex PCR, yet TCRdb's version contains in-frame clones alone and is incomplete. The table has about 160,000 clones, under 75% seen once. To note about this clone: What it recognizes is unknown.

This chain uses TRBV28 with TRBJ1-2, with D tentatively TRBD1 (6 bases). The sequenced sample was PBMCs. The source of this sequence is a man aged 35 to 55 in good health and CMV-seropositive. CDR3 DNA sequence: TGTGCCAGCAGTATGTTACGACAGGCCCCCTATGGCTACACCTTC. It translates to CASSMLRQAPYGYTF.